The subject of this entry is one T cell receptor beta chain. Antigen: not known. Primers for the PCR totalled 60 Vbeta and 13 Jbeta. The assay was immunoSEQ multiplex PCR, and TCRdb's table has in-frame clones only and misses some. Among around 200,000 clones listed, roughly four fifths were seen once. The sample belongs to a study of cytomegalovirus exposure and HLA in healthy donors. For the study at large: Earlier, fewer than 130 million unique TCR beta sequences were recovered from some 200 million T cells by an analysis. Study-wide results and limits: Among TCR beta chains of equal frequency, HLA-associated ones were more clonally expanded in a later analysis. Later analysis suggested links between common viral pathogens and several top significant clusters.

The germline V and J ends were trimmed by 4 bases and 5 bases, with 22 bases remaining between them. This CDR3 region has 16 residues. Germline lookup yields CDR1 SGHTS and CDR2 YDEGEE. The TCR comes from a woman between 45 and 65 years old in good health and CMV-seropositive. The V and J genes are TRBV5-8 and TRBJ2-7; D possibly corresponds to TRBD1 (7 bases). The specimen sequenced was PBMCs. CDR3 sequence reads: CASSPLRHRGGHEQYF. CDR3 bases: TGTGCCAGCAGCCCATTGAGGCACAGGGGAGGCCACGAGCAGTACTTC.